Detailed here is one T cell receptor beta chain. Its antigen remains unidentified. This CDR3 region has 15 residues. Germline assignment: CDR1 SGHAT and CDR2 FQNNGV. V dropped 5 bases and J dropped 4 bases, with 16 bases sitting between them. immunoSEQ v3.0 was run at survey level. Data came from immunoSEQ multiplex PCR; TCRdb stores just in-frame clones and leaves some out. The sample gives about 29,000 clones, roughly 96% of which show up once; 8.1% is in the top ten. This record belongs to a study of long-term antiretroviral therapy in people with HIV. The wider study: The earliest samples predate the 2015 immediate-ART recommendation by about a decade. Whole-study results and caveats: Upon ART, diversity increased but remained lower than transplant donor controls. Nothing was known about ART adherence, viral resistance or changes in therapy. Dominant in the repertoire at all time points were clones expanded before ART.

J is TRBJ2-3 and V is TRBV11-2; D might be TRBD1 or TRBD2, each matching 5 bases. Specimen: unsorted PBMCs, collected 5.3 years after starting antiretroviral therapy. This clonotype was obtained from a man younger than 40 with HIV. The CDR3 protein is CASSAGASSADTQYF. The CDR3 DNA is TGTGCCAGCAGCGCCGGGGCCTCCTCGGCAGATACGCAGTATTTT.